A single sample is the source of the 18 T cell receptor beta chains below, sequenced in a study of T cells in Graves' hyperthyroidism and ophthalmopathy. Regions amplified from RNA transcripts were the TCR beta CDR3 regions. When the TCR CDR3 underwent first-round RT-PCR, the HTBI primer set was used. A single record per CDR3 protein comes from TCRdb applying MiXCR to the multiplex PCR reads. Counted here are some 600,000 distinct CDR3 sequences, approximately 14% occurring once; the ten biggest clones make up around 5.4%. Sequencing was performed on blood. The receptors were sampled from a woman in her 30s with Graves' hyperthyroidism that later progressed to Graves' ophthalmopathy.

This clonotype was recorded many times. The chain's CDR3 is CASSLPDPGTQYF. The CDR3 nucleotides are TGTGCCAGCAGCCTCCCGGACCCAGGGACCCAGTACTTC. This chain uses TRBV7-9 with TRBJ2-5; no clear D. Trimming left V 5 bases short and J 7 bases short, with 14 bases between. Germline V lookup: CDR1 SEHNR, CDR2 FQNEAQ (reference sequence). The length of the CDR3 is 13 residues.

This rearrangement joins TRBV9 to TRBJ2-1; 8 nucleotides agree with TRBD2. Germline CDR1 and CDR2: SGDLS and YYNGEE. The CDR3 spans 15 residues. Trimming took 0 bases from V and 5 from J; bases not matched to a gene: 4. In DNA form, the CDR3 reads TGTGCCAGCAGCGTAGCGGTAGCGGGACACAATGAGCAGTTCTTC. This sequence encodes CASSVAVAGHNEQFF. Looking up the rest from reference TRBV9 and TRBJ2-1 gives the full variable domain: DSGVTQTPKHLITATGQRVTLRCSPRSGDLSVYWYQQSLDQGLQFLIQYYNGEERAKGNILERFSAQQFPDLHSELNLSSLELGDSALYFCASSVAVAGHNEQFFGPGTRLTVL.

This clonotype was seen a handful of times. This chain uses TRBV6-1 with TRBJ1-6; D is unresolved. This CDR3 is 13 amino acids long. V lost 2 bases and J 11 bases, leaving 10 bases between the germline ends. Germline CDR1 MNHNS, CDR2 SASEGT. DNA for the CDR3: TGTGCCAGCAGTGAACCCGGAAATGCACCCCTCCACTTT. Protein: CASSEPGNAPLHF.

This clonotype has at least ten counts. The rearrangement links TRBV9 to TRBJ2-3; TRBD1 aligns across 8 bases. This CDR3 region has 15 residues. CDR1 is SGDLS and CDR2 is YYNGEE in the germline V gene. With 4 bases clipped from V and 0 bases from J, the junction kept 4 bases outside the gene matches. CDR3: CASSRRTGSTDTQYF. CDR3 nucleotide sequence: TGTGCCAGCAGCAGACGGACAGGGAGCACAGATACGCAGTATTTT.

This clonotype was seen more than once but under ten times. J is TRBJ2-2 and V is TRBV5-8, with TRBD2 matching 8 bases. V shed 2 bases, J shed 5 bases, and the junction held 8 bases outside the gene matches. CDR3 length: 16 amino acids. The germline V gene has CDR1 SGHTS and CDR2 YDEGEE. Here the CDR3 reads CASSFIPGRGTGELFF. CDR3 sequence (DNA): TGTGCCAGCAGCTTTATTCCCGGGAGGGGGACCGGGGAGCTGTTTTTT.

This chain joins TRBV14 and TRBJ2-2; 11 bases agree with TRBD2. This CDR3 region has 16 residues. Trimming at V came to 5 bases and at J to 7 bases, leaving 9 bases not matched to a gene. Per the germline V gene, CDR1 is SGHDN and CDR2 is FVKESK. CDR3 protein: CASSIAGGPSVGELFF. The DNA of the CDR3 is TGTGCCAGCAGCATAGCGGGAGGGCCCTCGGTCGGGGAGCTGTTTTTT.

This clonotype was observed many times. V usage is TRBV28 and J usage is TRBJ1-2, with 8 bases identical to TRBD1. Germline values: CDR1 MDHEN, CDR2 SYDVKM. This CDR3 comprises 14 residues. Trimming took 6 bases from V and 4 from J; bases not matched to a gene: 7. The CDR3 sequence is CASRGPGGTYGYTF. CDR3 nucleotide sequence: TGTGCCAGCAGGGGACCAGGGGGCACCTATGGCTACACCTTC.

V is TRBV12-3 or TRBV12-4 and J is TRBJ1-2; 10 nucleotides line up with TRBD1. V trimming: 4 bases; J trimming: 8 bases; junction bases outside the gene matches: 7. CDR3 length: 14 residues. The CDR3 bases are TGTGCCAGCAGTTCTCCCGGGACAGGGGAAGGCTACACCTTC. This codes for CASSSPGTGEGYTF.

The DNA of the CDR3 is TGTGCCAGCAGAGACCGGGACAGCCACCAAGAGACCCAGTACTTC. The encoded protein is CASRDRDSHQETQYF. The rearrangement joins TRBV9 to TRBJ2-5; TRBD1 matches 7 bases. The trim removed 5 bases at V and 0 bases at J, leaving 7 bases unmatched. This CDR3 is built from 15 residues. The germline gives CDR1 SGDLS, CDR2 YYNGEE.

A remark on this clonotype: A single base separates this from a much larger clone, so it may be a read error. The genes are TRBV5-1 and TRBJ2-5; the match to TRBD2 covers 7 bases. The germline CDR1 and CDR2 sequences are SGHRS and YFSETQ. Trimming at V came to 4 bases and at J to 4 bases, leaving 10 bases not matched to a gene. The CDR3 is 15 amino acids. CDR3 bases: TGCGCCAGCAGCCCTCAAGCGGGAACGGCAGAGACCCAGTACTTC. Residues: CASSPQAGTAETQYF.

This clonotype was recorded many times. The junction differs from germline at one of its ends, possibly a read error. This rearrangement joins TRBV2 to TRBJ2-7, with TRBD2 matching over 11 bases. Germline V gene sequence: CDR1 SNHLY, CDR2 FYNNEI. This CDR3 spans 14 amino acids. The CDR3 loop is CASRELAGAYEQYF. CDR3 bases: TGTGCCAGCCGTGAACTAGCGGGGGCCTACGAGCAGTACTTC.

This clonotype was picked up a small number of times. This chain uses TRBV5-1 with TRBJ2-2; D is unclear. The germline CDR1 and CDR2 sequences are SGHRS and YFSETQ. The CDR3 runs to 15 residues. Trimming took off 5 bases at V and 0 bases at J, with 11 bases between the two ends. As DNA, the CDR3 is TGCGCCAGCAGAGATTACGGAGCGAACACCGGGGAGCTGTTTTTT. As protein: CASRDYGANTGELFF.

This clonotype was observed many times. For the CDR3, the DNA is TGTGCCAGTACCCGGACAGATAAAGCTTTCTTT. Its protein is CASTRTDKAFF. The V gene is TRBV19, the J gene TRBJ1-1; weak D call: TRBD1 (6 bases). The germline gives CDR1 LNHDA, CDR2 SQIVND (reference sequence). The CDR3 runs to 11 residues. Trimming removed 7 bases from V and 9 bases from J, with 12 bases in between.

The table lists this clonotype with a few counts. The V call is TRBV28, the J call TRBJ2-2, with 7 bases aligning to TRBD1. The CDR3 spans 16 residues. Germline CDR1 MDHEN, CDR2 SYDVKM. J gave up 5 bases and V 6 bases, and 12 bases lay outside the gene matches. CDR3 in amino acids: CASSLPTGFSTGELFF. CDR3 DNA sequence: TGTGCCAGCAGCCTCCCGACAGGGTTCTCAACCGGGGAGCTGTTTTTT.

This clonotype was seen a few times. CDR3 protein: CASSRVGSTNEKLFF. The CDR3 region has the DNA TGTGCCAGCTCACGTGTCGGATCAACTAATGAAAAACTGTTTTTT. V and J are TRBV18 and TRBJ1-4; D remains ambiguous. V was clipped by 4 bases and J by 0 bases, with 9 bases between them. The CDR3 has 15 residues. Looked up from germline, CDR1 is KGHSH and CDR2 is LQKENI.

This clonotype was found many times. The CDR3: CASSRIQVANEKLFF. The DNA for the CDR3 is TGTGCCAGTAGTCGGATACAGGTAGCTAATGAAAAACTGTTTTTT. The gene calls are TRBV19 and TRBJ1-4; perhaps TRBD1 as D (5 bases). The germline V and J ends were trimmed by 5 bases and 3 bases, with 13 bases remaining between them. This CDR3 is 15 amino acids long. Germline-derived CDR1 and CDR2 are LNHDA and SQIVND (reference sequence).

This clonotype was recorded a few times. The CDR3 DNA reads TGTGCCAGCACCCGAGACACTACTAACACCGGGGAGCTGTTTTTT. Encoded protein: CASTRDTTNTGELFF. This sequence joins TRBV7-2 and TRBJ2-2; D uncertain. This CDR3 has 15 amino acids. Germline assignment: CDR1 SGHTA and CDR2 FQGNSA. V was cut by 7 bases and J by 2 bases, with 14 bases left in between.

This clonotype showed up many times. The chain has TRBV12-3 or TRBV12-4 and TRBJ2-7; TRBD2 matches at 11 bases. The CDR3 has 17 amino acids. V shed 0 bases, J shed 7 bases, and the junction held 11 bases outside the gene matches. For the CDR3, the DNA is TGTGCCAGCAGTTTAGCGTTTGATAGCGGGAGGGCAAAAGAGCAGTACTTC. Translating gives CASSLAFDSGRAKEQYF.